These T cell receptor beta chains were read from a single sample in a study of T cell repertoires in cytomegalovirus infection. Their antigen targets remain unknown. Each CDR3 protein gets one entry after TCRdb re-called the reads with MiXCR. The table records just under 500,000 distinct CDR3 sequences, roughly a third of them present only once. The material was cultured PBMCs, obtained from culture after CMV antigen stimulation. The receptors were gathered from a human donor in good health (CMV status not recorded). Some clones in this sample may be carry-over from other donors' samples. CDR3s include the opening cysteine and the closing phenylalanine or tryptophan. Fields, in order: V gene, J gene, CDR3 protein.

TRBV6-2/TRBV6-3,TRBJ2-3,CASSYLAGAPDTQYF
TRBV20-1,TRBJ2-1,CSARDASGSSYNEQFF
TRBV7-3,TRBJ2-3,CASSLTGAGGAADTQYF
TRBV7-8,TRBJ2-3,CASSPRGGPDTQYF
TRBV12-3/TRBV12-4,TRBJ2-1,CASILAPLGYNEQFF
TRBV20-1,TRBJ1-4,CSALGSELFF
TRBV6-1,TRBJ1-5,CASSLPNQPQHF
TRBV10-3,TRBJ1-2,CAIRERWTGGLGYTF
TRBV7-9,TRBJ1-1,CASSFTAGGGSNTEAFF
TRBV15,TRBJ2-2,CATSSWDPNTGELFF
TRBV7-8,TRBJ2-3,CASSDPASGKRTDTQYF
TRBV6-5,TRBJ2-7,CASRTRQGAYEQYF
TRBV19,TRBJ1-1,CASSPSAGNTEAFF
TRBV7-4,TRBJ2-1,CASRPTSGSSYEQFF
TRBV6-2/TRBV6-3,TRBJ2-3,CASISAGWTDTQYF
TRBV11-2,TRBJ2-1,CASSDGSGGYNEQFF
TRBV12-3/TRBV12-4,TRBJ1-1,CASRAGRGNTEAFF
TRBV7-3,TRBJ2-7,CASSLMGGPLYEQYF
TRBV4-1,TRBJ1-2,CASSQGTARYGYTF
TRBV10-3,TRBJ2-6,CAISAARGQGAFSGANVLTF
TRBV7-2,TRBJ1-2,CASSLVGVSYGYTF
TRBV6-5,TRBJ2-3,CASSYSVAAFSTDTQYF
TRBV6-2/TRBV6-3,TRBJ1-1,CASSYFLGETEAFF
TRBV7-3,TRBJ2-3,CASSLEGQGIGTDTQYF
TRBV2,TRBJ2-7,CASKFLGQLSPYEQYF
TRBV6-2/TRBV6-3,TRBJ2-5,CASSLTGGWYQETQYF
TRBV7-8,TRBJ2-3,CASSLLGGRVGTDTQYF
TRBV14,TRBJ2-2,CASSQDFGTSGRTGELFF
TRBV29-1,TRBJ1-4,CSVVGGTNEKLFF